This T cell receptor (beta chain) was obtained from a study of cytomegalovirus exposure and HLA in healthy donors (dated by TCRdb to about 2017). At the level of the whole study: According to an earlier analysis of 587 of the donors, about 170 million T cells yielded 117 million unique TCR beta sequences and around 280 Gb of sequence data. About 300 gigabases of sequencing data and 78 million or so unique TCR sequences were included in an early release covering around 600 HLA-typed donors. The genetic ancestry cluster associated with self-reported Caucasian donors included approximately 85% of the roughly 400 genotyped donors. The aim of the study was to test whether cataloging public T cell receptors could identify signatures of past pathogen exposure. The study used immunosequencing to profile the T cell repertoires of approximately 650 subjects and linked those repertoires to cytomegalovirus serostatus. A separate validation cohort of approximately 130 different subjects was used in addition to the 666-subject first cohort. High-throughput TCR immunosequencing, statistical association of individual TCRs with disease status, and machine learning were combined to predict cytomegalovirus infection status. To study patterns of TCR occurrence, a later analysis re-analyzed previously published TCR beta repertoires from around 670 donors and added high-resolution HLA genotyping. The later analysis used no new phenotypic data to find candidate immune exposures, relying instead on TCR beta sequences and their occurrence across donors. In an earlier analysis of 500 to 650 of the donors, high-throughput TCR beta sequencing was used to judge whether each TCR beta V gene segment behaved as functional or pseudogenic. Donor age, sex, ethnicity and CMV serostatus were compiled alongside the repertoire data. A later genetic analysis took genome-wide SNP genotypes for about 55% of the 666 donors and used that subset as a discovery cohort. Every repertoire in the discovery cohort had been generated on one and the same sequencing platform. HLA typing included class I and class II loci at four-digit resolution. Typing coverage varied by locus: roughly 629-630 donors for A, B, C, DRB1 and DQB1; approximately 500 for DQA1; over 600 for DPA1; approximately 490 for DPB1. Roughly 5 DR-DQ haplotypes were handled as single units for association and clustering, since linkage in the cohort was strong. Among about 410 genotyped donors of the cohort, an average of around 240,000 unique TCR beta nucleotide sequences was sequenced per donor, of which roughly 17% were non-productive. What the authors observed across the whole study: Compared with the roughly 700-donor mean, donors in an Asian-associated ancestry cluster had fewer N-insertions in productive TCRs, according to a later genetic analysis. A further reported finding was that TCR beta sequences accurately predicted the HLA-A and HLA-B alleles for most subjects in the first cohort. Across donors, most TCR sequences were observed very rarely, whereas some public TCRs were present in many individuals. Specific HLA alleles were associated with over 15,000 TCR beta sequences at a false discovery rate of 0.05 in a later analysis. A cluster of highly shared sequence variants was judged likely to represent a technical artifact of the sequencing pipeline. The presence/absence analyses assumed that sequencing depth was roughly uniform across donors, and that assumption may not be true. Compared with equally common non-associated chains, HLA-associated TCR beta chains in a later analysis were more clonally expanded and had lower generation probabilities. A total of 150 to 200 TCR beta chains were listed by the study as associated with cytomegalovirus. V-gene and J-gene trimming of TCR beta chains was associated with a missense DCLRE1C variant in a later genetic analysis, and the association was replicated in an independent cohort. Because some donors lacked HLA typing at each locus, the association tests relied only on the typed subset. Broadly in line with IMGT annotations, most TCR beta V segments showed up in productive rearrangements about 87% or about 30% of the time in an earlier analysis of 587 of the donors. When HLA alleles, especially DR and DQ, strongly co-occurred, TCR associations were difficult to assign to individual alleles. The only immune exposure information available for the cohort was CMV serostatus. Most CMV-associated TCR beta chains appeared to be HLA-restricted in a later analysis, and the HLA associations seemed to be driven largely by CMV exposure. Some IMGT-functional V segments, including TRBV6-2 and TRBV6-3, could not be distinguished by the 87-base-pair reads and were therefore excluded. Because counts were too low, 15 to 20 rarely observed V segments, including chromosome 9 orphons, were left out of the earlier analysis of a few hundred of the donors. Linkage disequilibrium might explain the correlated functional status among segregating V segments, but an unknown experimental factor could not be ruled out. A later analysis reported that several top co-occurrence clusters appeared linked to parvovirus B19, influenza, CMV and Epstein-Barr virus. The cohort was sequenced for TCR beta chains only, and without alpha or paired-chain data the features that could be detected were limited. In a later analysis, TCR association rates were found to vary across HLA loci, with the most associated TCRs seen for DRB1 alleles and the fewest for HLA-C alleles. The classifier was reported to diagnose cytomegalovirus status with high specificity and sensitivity in both the original cohort and the validation cohort. A few of the identified cytomegalovirus-associated TCR beta chains were confirmed in vitro to be specific for cytomegalovirus antigens. The authors suggested that the approach could potentially be generalized to other disease states and immunological phenotypes.

The cohort consisted of 650 to 700 healthy bone marrow donors. All cohort members were sampled while nominally healthy, although unrecorded immune exposures were likely present. The donor was CMV seronegative and was included in the group of a few hundred seronegative cohort members. A peripheral blood sample was provided by each donor, and peripheral blood mononuclear cells were used for TCR beta sequencing. Genomic DNA was extracted from the blood cell samples with the Qiagen DNeasy Blood Extraction Kit. Libraries were built with the immunoSEQ multiplex PCR assay. The multiplex PCR relied on a mix of 60 forward primers for TCR Vbeta segments and 13 reverse primers for TCR Jbeta segments. The CDR3 region of rearranged TCR beta genes was amplified from genomic DNA by a multiplex PCR assay. On the Illumina HiSeq System, the amplified TCR beta libraries were sequenced as 87-base-pair reads. Per the authors' processing: In a later analysis, approximately 74 million unique TCR beta chains were counted across the approximately 620 repertoires, and roughly 10 million of these chains were shared by at least two donors. Raw reads were error-corrected and collapsed into unique sequences by a nearest-neighbor algorithm in which closely related sequences were merged to remove PCR and sequencing errors. Alignment of CDR3 sequences to IMGT reference sequences was used to assign V, D and J gene segments. For a sequence to be retained, a match of at least six nucleotides was required to both a V gene segment and a J gene segment. A rearrangement was called productive if the CDR3 had no stop codons and remained in frame with V and J, and every other rearrangement was called non-productive. CDR3 was defined by IMGT convention, running from the second conserved V-encoded cysteine to the conserved J-encoded phenylalanine. In an earlier analysis of around 540 of the donors, sequences lacking an unambiguous match to a single V gene segment were excluded. An earlier analysis of a few hundred of the donors called V segments functional above 56.7% productive rearrangements and segregating when the between-donor standard deviation exceeded 5%. To diagnose cytomegalovirus status from the catalog of TCR beta chain sequences, a statistical classification framework was built. In a later analysis, TCR nucleotide sequences were compared against IMGT/GENE-DB human TR gene sequences so that V and J genes could be assigned. Using the TCRdist pipeline, a later analysis assigned CDR3 sequences along with most-parsimonious VDJ recombination scenarios. A later analysis defined each TCR beta chain by its CDR3 amino acid sequence plus V-gene family, and excluded reads lacking a unique V-gene family. As a way to deal with suspected cross-contamination and a sequencing artifact, a later analysis dropped approximately 570 nucleotide sequences that were highly shared and had low generation probability. In a later analysis, a clonal expansion index was calculated for each public chain from normalized within-repertoire ranks of inferred template counts. In a later analysis, generation probabilities were computed with a VDJ recombination model fitted to out-of-frame rearrangements, and the resulting probabilities were checked against IGoR. In a later analysis, TCR-TCR, TCR-HLA and TCR-CMV co-occurrence was scored with hypergeometric tests, and a repertoire-size bias correction was applied to TCR pairs. A later analysis estimated false discovery rates by permuting HLA or CMV assignments 20 times. In a later analysis, co-occurring TCRs were grouped using DBSCAN, with TCRdist sequence similarity added in when clustering inside HLA-allele-positive subsets. Repertoires with fewer than 30,000 or more than 120,000 public chains, plus five repertoires with anomalous nucleotide sharing, were excluded from co-occurrence clustering. TCRdb limited this immuneACCESS table to in-frame rearrangements with V and J called. A share of clones is missing; checked studies link under half to unresolved V genes, and the rest is unexplained. The V and J calls and clone size were taken over from that table, and D and trimming were inferred from the DNA. The table for this sample lists tens of thousands of clones; approximately 76% of them were counted only once. The top ten clonotypes cover roughly 5.3% of the sample.

About this clone: What antigen it recognizes has not been identified. Base-call qualities are not available, and no considerably larger clone is one nucleotide away.

Its CDR3 holds 16 amino acids, cysteine through phenylalanine. The sequence is cut down to CDR3 DNA, 48 bases in frame from base 1. Trimming takes 3 bases from V and 3 bases from J, and the germline ends sit 15 bases apart. CDR1 and CDR2 were assigned from the germline V gene as SGHRS and YFSETQ. The chain was built from TRBV5-1 and TRBJ1-4, with an unclear D gene assignment. The source of this sequence is a man aged 50 or older in good health and CMV-seronegative. Sequencing was performed on PBMCs. The CDR3 sequence is CASSSNTGGANEKLFF. The nucleotide sequence is given as TGCGCCAGCAGCTCTAACACGGGAGGTGCTAATGAAAAACTGTTTTTT. Supplemented by the reference TRBV5-1 and TRBJ1-4 proteins around the CDR3, the complete variable domain is KAGVTQTPRYLIKTRGQQVTLSCSPISGHRSVSWYQQTPGQGLQFLFEYFSETQRNKGNFPGRFSGRQFSNSRSEMNVSTLELGDSALYLCASSSNTGGANEKLFFGSGTQLSVL.